This T cell receptor (beta chain) is drawn from a study of blood T cell repertoires in COVID-19. The CDR3 covers 16 residues. Germline CDR1 SGDLS, CDR2 YYNGEE. Unmatched junction bases numbered 13, after V lost 4 bases and J lost 4 bases. Sequenced by immunoSEQ multiplex PCR; TCRdb stores in-frame clones only, minus some. The table lists roughly 400,000 clones, about nine tenths of them singletons. Sequencing input: PBMCs or T cells enriched from blood (not recorded which). This rearrangement joins TRBV9 to TRBJ2-5, with 7 bases that match TRBD2. The TCR sequence derives from a woman in her forties who had been exposed to COVID-19. In DNA, the CDR3 is TGTGCCAGCAGCCCTACTAGCGTCGGGCGGGTAGAGACCCAGTACTTC. This gives the protein CASSPTSVGRVETQYF.